The 16 T cell receptor beta chains reported below all come from one sample, sequenced in a study of response to subunit inactivated influenza vaccine. Each CDR3 protein gets one entry after TCRdb re-called the RT-PCR reads with MiXCR. This sample has fewer than 700,000 distinct CDR3 sequences; roughly 13% occur once, and the top ten carry around 14%. Here the sequenced sample was PBMCs from blood, taken 45 days after vaccination. These receptors all stem from a man aged 45-60 years who received an inactivated influenza vaccine.

There are a few counts of this clonotype. J is TRBJ2-3 and V is TRBV11-2, with TRBD2 identical over 8 bases. The ends lost 3 bases at V and 1 base at J; junction bases unmatched: 3. This CDR3 is built from 15 residues. Germline V gene data show CDR1 as SGHAT and CDR2 as FQNNGV. CDR3 residues: CASSFVLAGTDTQYF. For the CDR3, the DNA is TGTGCCAGCAGCTTTGTACTAGCGGGCACAGATACGCAGTATTTT.

In this sample, this clonotype turned up a few times. The rearrangement links TRBV4-2 to TRBJ2-5; perhaps TRBD1 as D (5 bases). Per germline, CDR1 LGHNA and CDR2 YNFKEQ. Trimming stripped 0 bases from V and 4 bases from J, with 15 bases between. The CDR3 runs to 16 residues. The CDR3 is CASSQDGAQAPETQYF. The DNA of the CDR3 is TGTGCCAGCAGCCAAGATGGGGCCCAGGCACCAGAGACCCAGTACTTC.

This clonotype has just a few counts. This rearrangement joins TRBV6-2 or TRBV6-3 to TRBJ1-5, with TRBD1 matching 8 bases. The junction had 11 bases not matched to a gene; V was cut back by 6 bases and J by 1 base. This CDR3 region has 17 residues. Germline-derived CDR1 and CDR2 are MNHEY and SVGEGT. In DNA, the CDR3 is TGTGCCAGCAGCTACCTTCAGGGGGCGACGAGCAATCAGCCCCAGCATTTT. This gives the protein CASSYLQGATSNQPQHF.

This clonotype has just a few counts. This rearrangement joins TRBV12-3 or TRBV12-4 to TRBJ2-3; D not resolved. This CDR3 region has 14 residues. Trimming left V 5 bases short and J 0 bases short, with 9 bases between. Written as DNA, the CDR3 is TGTGCCAGCAGTACCCCTGGGAGCACAGATACGCAGTATTTT. Residues: CASSTPGSTDTQYF.

This clonotype was seen more than once but under ten times. It may be a read error: a sequence one base away is much more abundant. The V gene is TRBV7-2, the J gene TRBJ2-4; 15 positions match TRBD2. Germline V gene sequence: CDR1 SGHTA, CDR2 FQGNSA. CDR3 size: 17 residues. CDR3 in amino acids: CACSLRGTSGGINIQYF. CDR3 in DNA: TGTGCCTGCAGCTTAAGAGGGACTAGCGGGGGGATAAACATTCAGTACTTC.

The chain uses TRBV28 and TRBJ2-1; the D gene is possibly TRBD2 (6 bases). In germline, CDR1 is MDHEN, CDR2 SYDVKM. V lost 7 bases, J lost 5 bases, and 18 bases lay in between. This CDR3 spans 15 amino acids. CDR3 sequence reads: CASTLRLALNNEQFF. In DNA, the CDR3 is TGTGCCAGCACCTTGCGGCTAGCGCTTAACAATGAGCAGTTCTTC.

The chain combines TRBV15 with TRBJ2-5; a weak D match, TRBD2 (6 bases). CDR3 length: 14 residues. V lost 1 base and J lost 5, with 11 bases in between. Per the germline V gene, CDR1 is LNHNV and CDR2 is YYDKDF (reference sequence). The CDR3 coding sequence is TGTGCCACCAGCAGAGTCGGGAGCGGGGAGACCCAGTACTTC. Protein sequence: CATSRVGSGETQYF.

This clonotype was recorded once. Germline and junction disagree at one end, which may indicate a read error. The chain is built from TRBV20-1 and TRBJ2-7, with 9 bases fitting TRBD1. Germline loops: CDR1 DFQATT, CDR2 SNEGSKA (reference sequence). The CDR3 has 12 residues. The CDR3 DNA is TGCAGTGCTACCGGGACAGGGTTCGAGCATTACTTC. Protein product: CSATGTGFEHYF.

This clonotype appeared many times. J is TRBJ2-1 and V is TRBV5-1; D is ambiguous. Germline CDR1 and CDR2: SGHRS and YFSETQ. This CDR3 is 16 amino acids long. The V gene lost 2 bases and the J gene lost 6 bases, with 18 bases spanning the gap. The DNA of the CDR3 is TGCGCCAGCAGCTTAGCCTTGGTCGGCCCTAGCAATGAGCAGTTCTTC. As protein: CASSLALVGPSNEQFF.

This clonotype was observed a few times. CDR3 in amino acids: CSARKDTEAFF. The CDR3 DNA reads as TGCAGTGCTAGAAAAGACACTGAAGCTTTCTTT. The V gene is TRBV20-1, the J gene TRBJ1-1, with unresolved D. V was shortened by 2 bases and J by 3 bases, with 4 bases between the two germline ends. Germline CDR1 DFQATT, CDR2 SNEGSKA (reference sequence). This CDR3 spans 11 amino acids.

The chain recombines TRBV7-9 with TRBJ1-4; no clear D gene. The V gene's germline CDR1 is SEHNR and CDR2 FQNEAQ (reference sequence). The CDR3 runs 15 residues. The V gene lost 5 bases and the J gene lost 0 bases, with 10 bases spanning the gap. CDR3 amino acids: CASSPQTATNEKLFF. As DNA, the CDR3 is TGTGCCAGCAGCCCCCAAACAGCAACTAATGAAAAACTGTTTTTT.

The chain is built from TRBV10-3 and TRBJ2-7; D uncertain. The germline CDR1 and CDR2 sequences are ENHRY and SYGVKD. CDR3 length equals 13 residues. Deletions cut 4 bases from V and 8 bases from J, with 15 bases between. The DNA for the CDR3 is TGTGCCATCAGTGCAGAGATCCTTACGAAGCAGTACTTC. Its translation: CAISAEILTKQYF.

The table lists this clonotype with a few counts. J is TRBJ1-1 and V is TRBV20-1; D remains unclear. The ends were cut back, 0 bases at V and 0 bases at J, with 11 bases in the middle. The CDR3 contains 15 residues. Germline loops: CDR1 DFQATT, CDR2 SNEGSKA (reference sequence). The DNA of the CDR3 is TGCAGTGCTAGAGATTTTGTGGCTTTGAACACTGAAGCTTTCTTT. Translated, it gives CSARDFVALNTEAFF.

The gene calls are TRBV5-1 and TRBJ2-7; 8 positions agree with TRBD2. CDR3 length: 15 residues. Germline CDR1 is SGHRS and CDR2 is YFSETQ. V lost 1 base and J lost 6; bases outside the gene matches: 9. The DNA for the CDR3 is TGCGCCAGCAGCTTGACCGGGACTAGACGGAGCGAGCAGTACTTC. Residues: CASSLTGTRRSEQYF.

V is TRBV7-2 and J is TRBJ2-7; no definite D call. The CDR3 covers 15 residues. V was pared by 2 bases and J by 5 bases, with 16 bases between. Per the germline V gene, CDR1 is SGHTA and CDR2 is FQGNSA. The CDR3 reads CASSLMGQLGHEQYF. The CDR3 bases are TGTGCCAGCAGCTTAATGGGCCAGCTGGGTCACGAGCAGTACTTC.

CDR3 in amino acids: CASSLNDASSGNTIYF. CDR3 DNA sequence: TGTGCCAGCAGCCTAAACGACGCCAGCTCTGGAAACACCATATATTTT. The V gene is TRBV4-2, the J gene TRBJ1-3; D remains ambiguous. There are 16 residues in the CDR3. CDR1 and CDR2 from the germline V gene are LGHNA and YNFKEQ. Trimming shortened V by 4 bases and J by 0 bases, and 13 bases separated the two germline ends.